Each of the 11 T cell receptor beta chains below was sequenced from the same sample in a study of molecular identifiers for immune sequencing clone quantification. TCRdb re-analysed the PCR reads in MiXCR, keeping a single row per CDR3 protein. The sample shows roughly 630,000 distinct CDR3 sequences, roughly 25% of them seen only once. The sample consisted of naive CD8+ T cells from blood, with Jurkat cell RNA spiked in. The subset is: FACS-sorted CD8+CD4-CCR7+CD45RA+ naive T cells. Receptors were obtained from a human donor in good health. Some libraries in this study had Jurkat cell RNA spiked in.

This clonotype was detected many times. The V call is TRBV27, the J call TRBJ2-5, with D perhaps TRBD1 (6 bases). The CDR3 sequence is 14 residues long. Trimming removed 8 bases from V and 3 bases from J, with 16 bases in between. CDR1 is MNHEY and CDR2 is SMNVEV in the germline V gene (reference sequence). The CDR3 reads CASALQGSEETQYF. The CDR3 DNA reads TGTGCCAGCGCCTTACAGGGATCGGAAGAGACCCAGTACTTC.

In this sample, this clonotype turned up many times. The genes are TRBV11-2 and TRBJ2-1; D is ambiguous. Germline CDR1 reads SGHAT; CDR2 reads FQNNGV. V gave up 2 bases and J gave up 6 bases, with 5 bases separating them. The length of the CDR3 is 12 residues. The DNA for the CDR3 is TGTGCCAGCAGCTTAACGGGCAATGAGCAGTTCTTC. Its protein is CASSLTGNEQFF.

In this sample, this clonotype turned up many times. The rearrangement links TRBV12-3 or TRBV12-4 to TRBJ1-1; 7 bases are shared with TRBD1. V trimming: 5 bases; J trimming: 0 bases; junction bases outside the gene matches: 9. The CDR3 contains 16 residues. DNA for the CDR3: TGTGCCAGCAGTCCTGTCAGGGGGGAGATGAACACTGAAGCTTTCTTT. It translates to CASSPVRGEMNTEAFF.

The sample holds a few counts of this clonotype. The chain is built from TRBV4-3 and TRBJ1-1; no definite D call. CDR3 size: 14 residues. V gave up 1 base and J gave up 4 bases, with 10 bases separating them. In germline, CDR1 is LGHNA, CDR2 YSLEER. The CDR3 DNA sequence: TGCGCCAGCAGCCAAGGGGTGGCGGGCACTGAAGCTTTCTTT. As protein: CASSQGVAGTEAFF.

In regard to this clonotype: A clone one base away is much larger, so this may be a read error. The chain recombines TRBV3-1 with TRBJ2-3; D not resolved. The length of the CDR3 is 14 residues. V was trimmed by 4 bases and J by 6 bases, leaving 14 bases between them. Germline CDR1 reads LGHDT; CDR2 reads YNNKEL (reference sequence). CDR3 in amino acids: CASSLPKGHDTQYF. The CDR3 region has the DNA TGTGCCAGCAGCCTACCGAAAGGGCACGATACGCAGTATTTT.

This clonotype was recorded once. A much larger clone sits a single nucleotide away, making a read error possible. J is TRBJ2-3 and V is TRBV14; D gene unclear. Germline V gives CDR1 SGHDN, CDR2 FVKESK. This CDR3 has 16 residues. The CDR3 spells CASSPRVLVSADTRYF. The CDR3 DNA reads as TGTGCCAGCAGCCCCCGGGTCCTAGTTTCGGCAGATACGCGGTATTTT.

The table lists this clonotype with a few counts. As DNA, the CDR3 is TGTGCCAGCAGTTCGGGACTAGGGGGCAATGAGCAGTTCTTC. Translation gives CASSSGLGGNEQFF. The chain combines TRBV27 with TRBJ2-1; 8 positions match TRBD2. The CDR3 sequence is 14 residues long. J lost 6 bases, V lost 4 bases, and 5 bases had no gene match. CDR1 is MNHEY and CDR2 is SMNVEV in the germline V gene (reference sequence).

The rearrangement links TRBV2 to TRBJ1-2, with D perhaps TRBD1 (5 bases). The V end was cut by 3 bases, the J end by 6 bases, with 17 bases between. The CDR3 extends over 15 amino acids. CDR1 is SNHLY, CDR2 FYNNEI, per germline. The chain's CDR3 is CASSETRGVKDGYTF. CDR3 sequence (DNA): TGTGCCAGCAGTGAGACGCGGGGCGTGAAGGATGGCTACACCTTC.

This clonotype appeared many times. V and J are TRBV7-9 and TRBJ2-1, with 9 nucleotides matching TRBD2. The CDR3 is 16 residues long. Germline V gives CDR1 SEHNR, CDR2 FQNEAQ (reference sequence). Germline trimming cut 5 bases from V and 7 bases from J; bases unmatched to any gene: 12. The CDR3 nucleotides read TGTGCCAGCAGCCATATTGAGGTAGCGGGGGCGAATGAGCAGTTCTTC. Amino acids: CASSHIEVAGANEQFF.

This clonotype has ten or more counts. The chain recombines TRBV4-2 with TRBJ2-7; D not certain. Trimming took 0 bases from V and 3 from J, leaving 12 bases between them. This CDR3 has 15 amino acids. Germline CDR1 is LGHNA and CDR2 is YNFKEQ. CDR3 amino acids: CASSQEGGYNYEQYF. The CDR3 bases are TGTGCCAGCAGCCAAGAGGGTGGCTACAACTACGAGCAGTACTTC.

This clonotype was counted at least ten times. The rearrangement links TRBV29-1 to TRBJ2-5; D possibly corresponds to TRBD1 (6 bases). This CDR3 comprises 13 residues. Germline V gene lookup returns CDR1 SQVTM and CDR2 ANQGSEA. V lost 8 bases and J 5 bases, leaving 18 bases between the germline ends. CDR3 in DNA: TGCAGCTCCACCGGGACATTGGGGGAGACCCAGTACTTC. Its translation: CSSTGTLGETQYF.